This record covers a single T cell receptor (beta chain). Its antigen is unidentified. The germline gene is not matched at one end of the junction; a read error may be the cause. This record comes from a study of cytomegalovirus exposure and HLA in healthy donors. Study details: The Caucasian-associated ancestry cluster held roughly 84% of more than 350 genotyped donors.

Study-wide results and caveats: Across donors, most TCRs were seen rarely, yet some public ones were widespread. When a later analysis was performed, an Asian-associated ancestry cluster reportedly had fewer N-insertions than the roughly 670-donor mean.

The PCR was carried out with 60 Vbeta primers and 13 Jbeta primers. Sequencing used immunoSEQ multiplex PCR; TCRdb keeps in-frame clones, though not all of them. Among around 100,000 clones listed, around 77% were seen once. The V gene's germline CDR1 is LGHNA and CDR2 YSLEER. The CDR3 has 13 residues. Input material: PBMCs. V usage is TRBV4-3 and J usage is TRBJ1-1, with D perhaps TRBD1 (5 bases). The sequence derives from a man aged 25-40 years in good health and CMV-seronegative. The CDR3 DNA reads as TGCGCCAGCAGCCCGACAGTGAAAACTGAAGCTTTCTTT. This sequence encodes CASSPTVKTEAFF.